Below are 22 T cell receptor beta chains sequenced from a single sample in a study of monozygotic twins with inflammatory bowel disease. With the 5' RACE reads reprocessed, TCRdb shows one record per CDR3 protein and no DNA. The sample includes approximately 400,000 distinct CDR3 sequences. Sequencing was carried out using blood. The receptors stem from a human donor with ulcerative colitis or Crohn's disease, or a healthy co-twin of an affected twin (not recorded which).

The gene calls are TRBV5-4 and TRBJ1-6. The CDR3 covers 14 residues. Looked up from germline, CDR1 is SGHNT and CDR2 is YYREEE (reference sequence). The CDR3 loop is CASSLDRVSSPLHF.

This chain connects TRBV5-1 to TRBJ2-7; TCRdb returns TRBD2, unconfirmable since there is no DNA. The CDR3 contains 16 residues. Germline CDR1 is SGHRS and CDR2 is YFSETQ. This CDR3 is CASSLAGLAEFYEQYF.

The chain recombines TRBV20-1 with TRBJ2-1; TCRdb outputs TRBD2, but without DNA this stays unchecked. The CDR3 length is 14 residues. Germline V gene lookup returns CDR1 DFQATT and CDR2 SNEGSKA (reference sequence). The CDR3 sequence: CSASASGAFNEQFF.

This chain joins TRBV20-1 and TRBJ1-5. The CDR3 is made up of 13 amino acids. Germline V gives CDR1 DFQATT, CDR2 SNEGSKA (reference sequence). CDR3 protein: CSARDTIAQPQHF.

This chain links TRBV15 with TRBJ2-1; without DNA, the TCRdb call of TRBD2 cannot be checked. Germline-derived CDR1 and CDR2 are LNHNV and YYDKDF (reference sequence). The CDR3 runs to 16 residues. This CDR3 reads CATSRSGGVSYNEQFF. Full variable domain (outside the CDR3, taken from reference TRBV15 and TRBJ2-1): DAMVIQNPRYQVTQFGKPVTLSCSQTLNHNVMYWYQQKSSQAPKLLFHYYDKDFNNEADTPDNFQSRRPNTSFCFLDIRSPGLGDTAMYLCATSRSGGVSYNEQFFGPGTRLTVL.

This chain joins TRBV28 and TRBJ1-1; TCRdb outputs TRBD1, but without DNA this stays unchecked. The germline gives CDR1 MDHEN, CDR2 SYDVKM. The CDR3 extends over 13 amino acids. The CDR3 loop is CASKLQGFSEAFF.

The chain links TRBV6-5 to TRBJ2-7; lacking DNA, the TRBD1 call made by TCRdb goes unchecked. Germline V gives CDR1 MNHEY, CDR2 SVGAGI. The CDR3 spans 13 residues. Here the CDR3 reads CASSYSRDRFQYF.

The rearrangement joins TRBV2 to TRBJ1-2; TCRdb reports TRBD1, a call that lacks DNA to check it against. This CDR3 region has 15 residues. Germline values: CDR1 SNHLY, CDR2 FYNNEI. CDR3 amino acids: CASSGTGTSNYGYTF. Using reference TRBV2 and TRBJ1-2 for the parts outside the CDR3, the full variable domain is EPEVTQTPSHQVTQMGQEVILRCVPISNHLYFYWYRQILGQKVEFLVSFYNNEISEKSEIFDDQFSVERPDGSNFTLKIRSTKLEDSAMYFCASSGTGTSNYGYTFGSGTRLTVV.

The J gene is TRBJ2-3, the V gene TRBV5-1; the TCRdb D gene call, TRBD1, has no DNA to confirm it. The CDR3 runs 14 residues. Germline V gene data show CDR1 as SGHRS and CDR2 as YFSETQ. The CDR3 loop is CASSLGHLTDTQYF. Based on the CDR3 plus reference TRBV5-1 and TRBJ2-3, the full variable domain is KAGVTQTPRYLIKTRGQQVTLSCSPISGHRSVSWYQQTPGQGLQFLFEYFSETQRNKGNFPGRFSGRQFSNSRSEMNVSTLELGDSALYLCASSLGHLTDTQYFGPGTRLTVL.

This chain links TRBV5-1 with TRBJ1-6. The CDR3 length is 16 residues. Germline loops: CDR1 SGHRS, CDR2 YFSETQ. Here the CDR3 reads CASSSHRVGPNSPLHF.

The J gene is TRBJ1-2, the V gene TRBV7-6. Germline V gene sequence: CDR1 SGHVS, CDR2 FNYEAQ. The CDR3 totals 14 residues. CDR3 amino acids: CASSFRHEGYGYTF.

V usage is TRBV20-1 and J usage is TRBJ2-3; the TCRdb D gene call, TRBD1, has no DNA to confirm it. The germline CDR1 and CDR2 sequences are DFQATT and SNEGSKA (reference sequence). There are 13 residues in the CDR3. The CDR3 is CSAHWTGTDTQYF.

V gene TRBV6-5 combines with J gene TRBJ2-5; TCRdb names TRBD1, which stays unverified in the absence of DNA. Germline-derived CDR1 and CDR2 are MNHEY and SVGAGI. The CDR3 is 16 residues long. The CDR3 loop reads CASSYLGGGGQETQYF.

This chain joins TRBV20-1 and TRBJ2-7; TCRdb lists TRBD1, though no DNA is available to test this call. The CDR3 extends over 15 amino acids. From germline, CDR1 is DFQATT and CDR2 SNEGSKA (reference sequence). This CDR3 is CSGDSRGLLPYEQYF.

The V gene is TRBV21-1, the J gene TRBJ1-2; TCRdb's D call of TRBD1 is untestable without DNA. TRBV21-1 is recorded as a pseudogene. The CDR3 is made up of 15 amino acids. CDR3 in amino acids: CASSTRTENSYGYTF.

The J gene is TRBJ2-7, the V gene TRBV20-1; TCRdb calls TRBD1, which cannot be checked without DNA. Germline V lookup: CDR1 DFQATT, CDR2 SNEGSKA (reference sequence). The CDR3 runs to 12 residues. This chain's CDR3 is CSARQGPDEQYF.

The chain couples TRBV20-1 to TRBJ2-3; TCRdb's D call of TRBD2 is untestable without DNA. CDR1 DFQATT and CDR2 SNEGSKA come from the germline V gene (reference sequence). This CDR3 comprises 13 residues. This chain's CDR3 is CSALSGGPDTQYF.

The rearrangement joins TRBV9 to TRBJ2-5; as DNA is missing, the TRBD1 call by TCRdb cannot be tested. CDR3 length: 13 residues. The germline V gene encodes CDR1 SGDLS and CDR2 YYNGEE. CDR3 region: CASSVGSSGAQYF.

The chain has TRBV6-2 or TRBV6-3 and TRBJ1-4; TCRdb proposes TRBD1, but this gene call is untestable without DNA. Germline V CDR1 and CDR2: MNHEY, SVGEGT. The CDR3 has 13 amino acids. The CDR3 loop reads CASRMSRAEKLFF.

The chain couples TRBV18 to TRBJ2-2; TCRdb picks TRBD1, but there is no DNA to check that call. The CDR3 has 17 amino acids. Germline-derived CDR1 and CDR2 are KGHSH and LQKENI. CDR3 sequence: CASSPRVTGANTGELFF.

The chain links TRBV5-4 to TRBJ2-1; TCRdb's assignment of TRBD1 cannot be checked, as there is no DNA. The CDR3 covers 14 residues. Looked up from germline, CDR1 is SGHNT and CDR2 is YYREEE (reference sequence). The CDR3 reads CASTTSPRINEQFF.

CDR3 amino acids: CSAGLAASEQYF. J is TRBJ2-7 and V is TRBV20-1; TCRdb outputs TRBD2, but without DNA this stays unchecked. The CDR3 is 12 residues long. Germline-derived CDR1 and CDR2 are DFQATT and SNEGSKA (reference sequence).